This passage covers 30 T cell receptor beta chains from one sample sequenced in a study of identical twins. TCRdb passed the 5' RACE reads through MiXCR, listing each CDR3 protein once. In the table there are some 760,000 distinct CDR3 sequences, 15% to 20% of which are singletons. These data also featured in a second study, about T cells expressing NK-cell markers.

Sequences were obtained from PBMCs. The receptors derive from a woman aged 18-29 years in good health.

This clonotype has only a few counts. The chain joins TRBV7-2 to TRBJ2-1, with D perhaps TRBD1 (5 bases). This CDR3 has 15 residues. Germline values: CDR1 SGHTA, CDR2 FQGNSA. Trimming stripped 1 base from V and 5 bases from J, with 12 bases between. CDR3 in DNA: TGTGCCAGCAGCTTAGATAGGGGAAATCACAATGAGCAGTTCTTC. Residues: CASSLDRGNHNEQFF.

The V and J genes are TRBV10-3 and TRBJ2-7, with D uncertain. V lost 3 bases and J 7 bases, leaving 10 bases between the germline ends. This CDR3 has 12 amino acids. Germline CDR1 ENHRY, CDR2 SYGVKD. Here the CDR3 DNA reads TGTGCCATCAGTGACCTCAAGGGAGAGCAGTACTTC. This gives the protein CAISDLKGEQYF.

The chain links TRBV5-1 to TRBJ2-5; D might be TRBD2 (7 bases). Trimming left V 4 bases short and J 5 bases short, with 18 bases between. The length of the CDR3 is 15 residues. Germline V gene sequence: CDR1 SGHRS, CDR2 YFSETQ. DNA of the CDR3: TGCGCCAGCAGCCTCAACGGGGGGCTGGGGGAGACCCAGTACTTC. This translates into CASSLNGGLGETQYF.

This clonotype appeared a few times. The chain is built from TRBV11-2 and TRBJ1-2; D not certain. CDR1 is SGHAT, CDR2 FQNNGV, per germline. Trimming removed 8 bases from V and 0 bases from J, with 13 bases in between. CDR3 length equals 14 residues. The CDR3 bases are TGTGCCAGCTCGCGGGTCGGAGCTAACTATGGCTACACCTTC. Its protein product is CASSRVGANYGYTF.

The chain recombines TRBV10-3 with TRBJ2-1; D perhaps matches TRBD2 (5 bases). Germline-derived CDR1 and CDR2 are ENHRY and SYGVKD. This CDR3 is built from 14 residues. V was clipped by 7 bases and J by 3 bases, with 13 bases between them. The DNA of the CDR3 is TGTGCCATCACAAGTCGGGGAGACTACAATGAGCAGTTCTTC. Its protein is CAITSRGDYNEQFF.

For the CDR3, the DNA is TGTGCCACCAGCAGAGGGGGGACTAGCGGCCACAATGAGCAGTTCTTC. Its protein product is CATSRGGTSGHNEQFF. The chain employs TRBV15 and TRBJ2-1; 11 bases agree with TRBD2. The germline gives CDR1 LNHNV, CDR2 YYDKDF (reference sequence). The CDR3 sequence is 16 residues long. Trimming at V came to 1 base and at J to 5 bases, leaving 4 bases not matched to a gene.

V gene TRBV18 combines with J gene TRBJ2-3, with 9 bases matching TRBD1. The CDR3 has 17 amino acids. The ends lost 3 bases at V and 2 bases at J; junction bases unmatched: 9. Germline V gene sequence: CDR1 KGHSH, CDR2 LQKENI. The CDR3 sequence: CASSPDRGTQHTDTQYF. The CDR3 bases are TGTGCCAGCTCACCGGACAGGGGTACACAGCACACAGATACGCAGTATTTT. Filled out from reference TRBV18 and TRBJ2-3, the complete variable domain reads NAGVMQNPRHLVRRRGQEARLRCSPMKGHSHVYWYRQLPEEGLKFMVYLQKENIIDESGMPKERFSAEFPKEGPSILRIQQVVRGDSAAYFCASSPDRGTQHTDTQYFGPGTRLTVL.

This clonotype occurred a few times. The CDR3 protein is CASSSRVRASYTF. Here the CDR3 DNA reads TGTGCCAGCAGCTCCCGGGTAAGGGCCAGCTACACCTTC. This chain uses TRBV7-2 with TRBJ1-2; D uncertain. This CDR3 contains 13 residues. Per germline, CDR1 SGHTA and CDR2 FQGNSA. The V end was cut by 4 bases, the J end by 9 bases, with 15 bases between. Looking up the rest from reference TRBV7-2 and TRBJ1-2 gives the full variable domain: GAGVSQSPSNKVTEKGKDVELRCDPISGHTALYWYRQSLGQGLEFLIYFQGNSAPDKSGLPSDRFSAERTGGSVSTLTIQRTQQEDSAVYLCASSSRVRASYTFGSGTRLTVV.

The J gene is TRBJ2-7, the V gene TRBV7-2; possibly TRBD1 for D (6 bases). Germline V gives CDR1 SGHTA, CDR2 FQGNSA. CDR3 length: 14 residues. V lost 5 bases and J 3 bases, leaving 14 bases between the germline ends. CDR3 protein: CASSPAGQNYEQYF. In DNA, the CDR3 is TGTGCCAGCAGCCCAGCCGGACAGAACTACGAGCAGTACTTC.

This clonotype was seen more than once but under ten times. The rearrangement links TRBV5-1 to TRBJ2-1; maybe TRBD2 (6 bases). Germline V lookup: CDR1 SGHRS, CDR2 YFSETQ. Trimming took off 4 bases at V and 0 bases at J, with 14 bases between the two ends. CDR3 length equals 16 residues. CDR3 sequence: CASSPPRGYSYNEQFF. The CDR3 DNA reads TGCGCCAGCAGCCCGCCCCGGGGGTACTCCTACAATGAGCAGTTCTTC.

At least ten counts were recorded for this clonotype. V and J are TRBV20-1 and TRBJ2-3; D possibly corresponds to TRBD2 (5 bases). Trimming took 1 base from V and 1 from J, leaving 9 bases between them. Germline V CDR1 and CDR2: DFQATT, SNEGSKA (reference sequence). This CDR3 has 14 amino acids. The DNA of the CDR3 is TGCAGTGCTAGAGGTTCCGGGGGCACAGATACGCAGTATTTT. This sequence encodes CSARGSGGTDTQYF.

This clonotype was detected only a few times. The gene calls are TRBV3-1 and TRBJ1-5, with a tentative D call TRBD1 (5 bases). V lost 0 bases to trimming and J lost 10 bases, with 16 bases between them. Germline-derived CDR1 and CDR2 are LGHDT and YNNKEL (reference sequence). The CDR3 extends over 15 amino acids. CDR3 coding DNA: TGTGCCAGCAGCCAAGAATGGGGGAGCAGCCTTCCCCAGCATTTT. This sequence encodes CASSQEWGSSLPQHF.

The genes are TRBV3-1 and TRBJ2-1; D is unclear. Germline V CDR1 and CDR2: LGHDT, YNNKEL (reference sequence). The length of the CDR3 is 12 residues. The ends were cut back, 3 bases at V and 9 bases at J, with 9 bases in the middle. CDR3 nucleotide sequence: TGTGCCAGCAGCCAGTTAGCAACTGAGCAGTTCTTC. Its protein product is CASSQLATEQFF.

This clonotype was found a few times. V is TRBV27 and J is TRBJ1-6; 9 bases match TRBD1. The CDR3 loop spans 14 amino acids. The ends lost 8 bases at V and 10 bases at J; junction bases unmatched: 9. Germline values: CDR1 MNHEY, CDR2 SMNVEV (reference sequence). CDR3 region: CASSSGTGLSPLHF. The CDR3 coding sequence is TGTGCCAGCTCCTCTGGGACAGGGTTGTCACCCCTCCACTTT.

This clonotype was observed at least ten times. The chain has TRBV28 and TRBJ2-7; 11 bases map to TRBD1. The V segment lost 5 bases and the J segment 6 bases; nucleotides outside the gene matches: 9. This CDR3 spans 15 amino acids. Germline V gene data show CDR1 as MDHEN and CDR2 as SYDVKM. This chain's CDR3 is CASSISDRGLGEQYF. The CDR3, as DNA: TGTGCCAGCAGTATTTCGGACAGGGGGCTGGGCGAGCAGTACTTC.

V usage is TRBV29-1 and J usage is TRBJ1-2, with D unclear. Trimming removed 5 bases at V and 9 bases at J, with 10 bases between. The germline V gene has CDR1 SQVTM and CDR2 ANQGSEA. This CDR3 has 10 amino acids. In DNA form, the CDR3 reads TGCAGCGTTAGCGACGGACGCTACACCTTC. Encoded protein: CSVSDGRYTF.

Only a few counts were recorded for this clonotype. The chain employs TRBV5-1 and TRBJ1-1; TRBD1 matches 9 bases. The ends lost 0 bases at V and 4 bases at J; junction bases unmatched: 13. CDR3 length equals 18 residues. Germline loops: CDR1 SGHRS, CDR2 YFSETQ. CDR3 sequence (DNA): TGCGCCAGCAGCTTGGAGCCGGGACAGGGCCTGCTGGGCACTGAAGCTTTCTTT. Protein sequence: CASSLEPGQGLLGTEAFF.

This sequence joins TRBV20-1 and TRBJ2-2, with a possible D match to TRBD2 (5 bases). Germline-derived CDR1 and CDR2 are DFQATT and SNEGSKA (reference sequence). The CDR3 is 15 amino acids. Trimming removed 5 bases at V and 4 bases at J, with 17 bases between. This CDR3 reads CSAPINRGVTGELFF. For the CDR3, the DNA is TGCAGTGCTCCAATCAATCGGGGAGTCACCGGGGAGCTGTTTTTT.

This clonotype was counted a few times. The chain joins TRBV11-2 to TRBJ2-1; 10 bases are shared with TRBD2. The junction had 4 bases not matched to a gene; V was cut back by 6 bases and J by 2 bases. The V gene's germline CDR1 is SGHAT and CDR2 FQNNGV. The CDR3 loop spans 15 amino acids. DNA for the CDR3: TGTGCCAGCAGAAAACTAGCGGGAACCTACAATGAGCAGTTCTTC. Amino acids: CASRKLAGTYNEQFF.

The V call is TRBV7-9, the J call TRBJ1-5; possible D gene TRBD1, 5 bases. V was shortened by 1 base and J by 4 bases, with 14 bases between the two germline ends. The CDR3 runs to 16 residues. Germline CDR1 is SEHNR and CDR2 is FQNEAQ (reference sequence). CDR3 protein: CASSLGAGMVNQPQHF. The CDR3 coding sequence is TGTGCCAGCAGCTTAGGTGCAGGGATGGTGAATCAGCCCCAGCATTTT.

This rearrangement joins TRBV5-6 to TRBJ2-7; a possible D gene is TRBD2 (5 bases). The CDR3 loop spans 15 amino acids. Per the germline V gene, CDR1 is SGHDT and CDR2 is YYEEEE. The ends were cut back, 5 bases at V and 0 bases at J, with 15 bases in the middle. This CDR3 reads CASRDLRGYSYEQYF. CDR3 in DNA: TGTGCCAGCAGGGACCTTCGGGGATACTCCTACGAGCAGTACTTC.

This chain connects TRBV20-1 to TRBJ1-5, with D unclear. The CDR3 length is 14 residues. V was trimmed by 6 bases and J by 3 bases, leaving 15 bases between them. Germline V gene data show CDR1 as DFQATT and CDR2 as SNEGSKA (reference sequence). The CDR3 DNA follows: TGCAGTGCCACGGATGGGAGTACCAATCAGCCCCAGCATTTT. Translation: CSATDGSTNQPQHF.

This clonotype has at least ten counts. The rearrangement joins TRBV11-2 to TRBJ1-1; D is undetermined. In germline, CDR1 is SGHAT, CDR2 FQNNGV. The CDR3 extends over 13 amino acids. The V and J ends lost 2 bases and 1 base respectively, with 5 bases between them. As DNA, the CDR3 is TGTGCCAGCAGCTTACGGTGGAACACTGAAGCTTTCTTT. Protein sequence: CASSLRWNTEAFF.

The V call is TRBV9, the J call TRBJ2-6, with unresolved D. V gave up 5 bases and J gave up 1 base, with 10 bases separating them. The CDR3 extends over 15 amino acids. The germline gives CDR1 SGDLS, CDR2 YYNGEE. For the CDR3, the DNA is TGTGCCAGCAGTGGGTTCCAATCTGGGGCCAACGTCCTGACTTTC. Protein: CASSGFQSGANVLTF.

The chain couples TRBV18 to TRBJ2-6; possibly TRBD1 or TRBD2 for D (6 bases each). Germline CDR1 is KGHSH and CDR2 is LQKENI. V lost 0 bases and J 2 bases, leaving 14 bases between the germline ends. The CDR3 has 18 amino acids. The CDR3 bases are TGTGCCAGCTCACCACCGTACGGGGGCCTAACTGGGGCCAACGTCCTGACTTTC. This encodes CASSPPYGGLTGANVLTF.

This clonotype has only a few counts. The chain is built from TRBV7-2 and TRBJ2-7, with D maybe TRBD1 (6 bases). Germline V gives CDR1 SGHTA, CDR2 FQGNSA. The ends were cut back, 4 bases at V and 6 bases at J, with 16 bases in the middle. The CDR3 loop spans 14 amino acids. CDR3 sequence (DNA): TGTGCCAGCAGCTCTTCTCTACAGGGAGCCGAGCAGTACTTC. Translation: CASSSSLQGAEQYF.

The sample holds a few counts of this clonotype. The chain uses TRBV5-1 and TRBJ2-1, with TRBD1 matching 9 bases. Trimming at V came to 4 bases and at J to 9 bases, leaving 8 bases not matched to a gene. The CDR3 contains 14 residues. CDR1 and CDR2 (germline): SGHRS, YFSETQ. This chain's CDR3 is CASSTGTGFSEQFF. The CDR3 nucleotides read TGCGCCAGCAGCACCGGGACAGGGTTTTCTGAGCAGTTCTTC. Variable domain in full (rest from reference TRBV5-1 and TRBJ2-1): KAGVTQTPRYLIKTRGQQVTLSCSPISGHRSVSWYQQTPGQGLQFLFEYFSETQRNKGNFPGRFSGRQFSNSRSEMNVSTLELGDSALYLCASSTGTGFSEQFFGPGTRLTVL.

The V and J genes are TRBV7-2 and TRBJ2-5; TRBD2 agrees at 9 bases. Germline CDR1 and CDR2: SGHTA and FQGNSA. V shed 4 bases and J 3 bases; nucleotides not matched to a gene: 6. The CDR3 spans 15 residues. Here the CDR3 DNA reads TGTGCCAGCAGCTCATATAGCGGGGGAGAAGAGACCCAGTACTTC. Its protein product is CASSSYSGGEETQYF.

The chain combines TRBV20-1 with TRBJ2-1; D is perhaps TRBD1 or TRBD2 (5 bases each). CDR1 is DFQATT, CDR2 SNEGSKA, per germline (reference sequence). The CDR3 runs 11 residues. V lost 1 base to trimming and J lost 10 bases, with 8 bases between them. CDR3 in amino acids: CSARARDEQFF. Written as DNA, the CDR3 is TGCAGTGCTAGAGCCCGGGACGAGCAGTTCTTC.

This clonotype was recorded a few times. V usage is TRBV5-4 and J usage is TRBJ2-3; D is possibly TRBD1 (6 bases). Germline assignment: CDR1 SGHNT and CDR2 YYREEE (reference sequence). The CDR3 loop spans 17 amino acids. Trimming shortened V by 0 bases and J by 5 bases, and 19 bases separated the two germline ends. As DNA, the CDR3 is TGTGCCAGCAGCTTGGTGGGCAGGGGCTGGCAAGGAGATACGCAGTATTTT. Translating gives CASSLVGRGWQGDTQYF.